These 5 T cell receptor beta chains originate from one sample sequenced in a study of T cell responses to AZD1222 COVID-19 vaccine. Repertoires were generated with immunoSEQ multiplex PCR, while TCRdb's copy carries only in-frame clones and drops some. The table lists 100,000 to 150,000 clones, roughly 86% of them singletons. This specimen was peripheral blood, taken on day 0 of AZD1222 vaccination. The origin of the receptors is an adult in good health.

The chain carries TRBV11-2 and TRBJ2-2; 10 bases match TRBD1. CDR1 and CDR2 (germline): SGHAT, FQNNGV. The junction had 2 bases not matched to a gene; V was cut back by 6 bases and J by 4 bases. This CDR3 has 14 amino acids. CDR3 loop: CASRDRGPTGELFF. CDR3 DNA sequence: TGTGCCAGCAGAGACAGGGGGCCCACCGGGGAGCTGTTTTTT.

The CDR3 protein is CASSLAPSGDTQYF. As DNA, the CDR3 is TGTGCCAGCAGCCTCGCCCCTTCCGGGGATACGCAGTATTTT. The chain has TRBV9 and TRBJ2-3; D gene ambiguous. Trimming took off 4 bases at V and 6 bases at J, with 15 bases between the two ends. Germline assignment: CDR1 SGDLS and CDR2 YYNGEE. The CDR3 runs to 14 residues.

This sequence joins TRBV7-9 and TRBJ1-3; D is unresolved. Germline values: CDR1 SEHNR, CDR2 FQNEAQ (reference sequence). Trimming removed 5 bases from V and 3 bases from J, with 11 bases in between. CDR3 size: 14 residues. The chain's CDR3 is CASSPSAFGNTIYF. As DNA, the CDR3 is TGTGCCAGCAGCCCGAGTGCTTTTGGAAACACCATATATTTT.

The CDR3 region is CASSPRTGRGEKLFF. DNA of the CDR3: TGTGCCAGCAGTCCCCGGACAGGGAGGGGGGAAAAACTGTTTTTT. The V and J genes are TRBV27 and TRBJ1-4; 8 bases agree with TRBD1. J gave up 8 bases and V 5 bases, and 10 bases lay outside the gene matches. This CDR3 region has 15 residues. From germline, CDR1 is MNHEY and CDR2 SMNVEV (reference sequence).

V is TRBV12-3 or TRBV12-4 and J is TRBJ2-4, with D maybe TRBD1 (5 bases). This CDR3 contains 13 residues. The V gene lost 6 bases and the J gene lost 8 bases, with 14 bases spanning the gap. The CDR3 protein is CASSGHPQDIQYF. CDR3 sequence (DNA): TGTGCCAGCAGCGGACACCCCCAGGACATTCAGTACTTC.